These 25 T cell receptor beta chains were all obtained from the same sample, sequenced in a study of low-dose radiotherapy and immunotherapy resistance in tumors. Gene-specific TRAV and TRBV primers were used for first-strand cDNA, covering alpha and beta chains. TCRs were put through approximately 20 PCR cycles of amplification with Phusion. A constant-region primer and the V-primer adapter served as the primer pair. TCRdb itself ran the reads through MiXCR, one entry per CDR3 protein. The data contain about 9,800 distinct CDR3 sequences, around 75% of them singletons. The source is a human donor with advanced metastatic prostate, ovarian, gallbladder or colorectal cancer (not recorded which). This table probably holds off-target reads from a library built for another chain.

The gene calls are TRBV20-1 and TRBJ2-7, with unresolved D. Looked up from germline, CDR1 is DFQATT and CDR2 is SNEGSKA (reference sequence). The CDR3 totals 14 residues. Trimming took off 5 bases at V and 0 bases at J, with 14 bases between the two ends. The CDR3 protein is CSALTPRSSYEQYF. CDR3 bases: TGCAGTGCTCTCACTCCTCGCTCCTCCTACGAGCAGTACTTC.

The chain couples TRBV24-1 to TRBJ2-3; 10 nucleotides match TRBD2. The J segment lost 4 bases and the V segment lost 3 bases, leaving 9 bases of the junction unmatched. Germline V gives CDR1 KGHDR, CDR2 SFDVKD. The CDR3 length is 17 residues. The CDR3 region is CATSDPLGLAGADTQYF. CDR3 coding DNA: TGTGCCACCAGTGATCCACTTGGGCTAGCGGGAGCAGATACGCAGTATTTT.

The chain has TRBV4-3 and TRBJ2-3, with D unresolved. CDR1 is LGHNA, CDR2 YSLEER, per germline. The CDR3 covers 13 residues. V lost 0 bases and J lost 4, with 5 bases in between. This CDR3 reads CASSQDIADTQYF. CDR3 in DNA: TGCGCCAGCAGCCAAGACATCGCAGATACGCAGTATTTT.

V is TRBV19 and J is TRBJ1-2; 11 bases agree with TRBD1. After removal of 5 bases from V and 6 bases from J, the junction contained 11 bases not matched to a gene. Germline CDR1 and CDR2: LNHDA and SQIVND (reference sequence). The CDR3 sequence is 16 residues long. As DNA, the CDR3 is TGTGCCAGTAGTTACCCGGGACAGGGGGTGAAGGATGGCTACACCTTC. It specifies CASSYPGQGVKDGYTF. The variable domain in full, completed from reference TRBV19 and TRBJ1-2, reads DGGITQSPKYLFRKEGQNVTLSCEQNLNHDAMYWYRQDPGQGLRLIYYSQIVNDFQKGDIAEGYSVSREKKESFPLTVTSAQKNPTAFYLCASSYPGQGVKDGYTFGSGTRLTVV.

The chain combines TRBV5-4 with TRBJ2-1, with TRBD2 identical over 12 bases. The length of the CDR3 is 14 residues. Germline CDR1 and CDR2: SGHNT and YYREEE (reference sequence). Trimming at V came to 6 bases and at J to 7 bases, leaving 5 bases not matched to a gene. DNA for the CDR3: TGTGCCAGCATAGGCCTAGCGGGGGGGAATGAGCAGTTCTTC. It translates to CASIGLAGGNEQFF.

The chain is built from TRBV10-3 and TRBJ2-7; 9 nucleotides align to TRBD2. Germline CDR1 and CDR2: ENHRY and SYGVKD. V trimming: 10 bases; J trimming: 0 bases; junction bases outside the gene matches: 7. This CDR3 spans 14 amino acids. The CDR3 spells CATGGGRASYEQYF. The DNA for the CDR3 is TGTGCCACCGGGGGCGGGAGGGCCTCCTACGAGCAGTACTTC.

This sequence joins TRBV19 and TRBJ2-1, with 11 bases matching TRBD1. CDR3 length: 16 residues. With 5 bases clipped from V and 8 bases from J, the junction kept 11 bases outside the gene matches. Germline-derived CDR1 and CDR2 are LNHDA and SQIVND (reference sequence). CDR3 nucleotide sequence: TGTGCCAGTAGTTCTTTCACGGGACAGGGGGTCTATGAGCAGTTCTTC. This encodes CASSSFTGQGVYEQFF.

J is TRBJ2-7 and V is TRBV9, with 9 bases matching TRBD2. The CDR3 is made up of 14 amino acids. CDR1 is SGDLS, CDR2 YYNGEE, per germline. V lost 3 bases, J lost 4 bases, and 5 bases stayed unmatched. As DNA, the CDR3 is TGTGCCAGCAGCGCGGGACTAGCCTCATACGAGCAGTACTTC. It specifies CASSAGLASYEQYF.

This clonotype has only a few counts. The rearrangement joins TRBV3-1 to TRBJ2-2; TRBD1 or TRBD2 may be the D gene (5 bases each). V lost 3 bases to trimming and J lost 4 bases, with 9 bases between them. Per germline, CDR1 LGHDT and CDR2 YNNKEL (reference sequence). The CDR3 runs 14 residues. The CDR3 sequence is CASSQQGVTGELFF. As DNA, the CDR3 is TGTGCCAGCAGCCAGCAGGGAGTCACCGGGGAGCTGTTTTTT. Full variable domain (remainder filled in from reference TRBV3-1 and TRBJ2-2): DTAVSQTPKYLVTQMGNDKSIKCEQNLGHDTMYWYKQDSKKFLKIMFSYNNKELIINETVPNRFSPKSPDKAHLNLHINSLELGDSAVYFCASSQQGVTGELFFGEGSRLTVL.

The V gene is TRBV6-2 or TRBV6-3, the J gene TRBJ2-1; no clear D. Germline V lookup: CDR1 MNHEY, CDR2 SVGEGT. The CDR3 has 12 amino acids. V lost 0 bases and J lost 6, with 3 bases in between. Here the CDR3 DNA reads TGTGCCAGCAGTTACTCCGCCAATGAGCAGTTCTTC. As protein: CASSYSANEQFF.

The CDR3 sequence: CASSETARYEQYF. The CDR3 DNA reads as TGTGCCAGCAGTGAGACGGCTCGGTACGAGCAGTACTTC. The rearrangement uses TRBV28 and TRBJ2-7; no clear D gene. This CDR3 is 13 amino acids long. Looked up from germline, CDR1 is MDHEN and CDR2 is SYDVKM. Trimming cost V 5 bases and J 4 bases, with 12 bases left between them.

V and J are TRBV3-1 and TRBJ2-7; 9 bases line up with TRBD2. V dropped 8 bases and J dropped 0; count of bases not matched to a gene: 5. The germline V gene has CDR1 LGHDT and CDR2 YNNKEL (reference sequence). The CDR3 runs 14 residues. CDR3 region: CASEAREGSYEQYF. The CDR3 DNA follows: TGTGCCAGCGAGGCGCGGGAGGGCTCCTACGAGCAGTACTTC.

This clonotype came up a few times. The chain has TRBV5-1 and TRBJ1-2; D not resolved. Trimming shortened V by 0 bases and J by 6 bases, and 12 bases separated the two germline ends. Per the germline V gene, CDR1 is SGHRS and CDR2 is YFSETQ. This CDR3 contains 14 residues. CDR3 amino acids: CASSLGGRLDGYTF. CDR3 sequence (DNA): TGCGCCAGCAGCTTGGGAGGGAGATTAGATGGCTACACCTTC.

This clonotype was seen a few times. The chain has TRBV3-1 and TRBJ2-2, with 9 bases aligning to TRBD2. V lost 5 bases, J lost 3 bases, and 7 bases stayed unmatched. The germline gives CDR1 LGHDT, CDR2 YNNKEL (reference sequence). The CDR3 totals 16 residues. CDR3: CASSEREAKDTGELFF. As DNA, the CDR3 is TGTGCCAGCAGCGAGCGGGAGGCAAAGGACACCGGGGAGCTGTTTTTT.

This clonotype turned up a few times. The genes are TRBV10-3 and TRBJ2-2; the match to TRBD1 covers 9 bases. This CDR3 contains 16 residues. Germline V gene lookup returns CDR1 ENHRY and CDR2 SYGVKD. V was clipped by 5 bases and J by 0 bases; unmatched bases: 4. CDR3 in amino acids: CAISYTGGPNTGELFF. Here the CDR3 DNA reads TGTGCCATCAGTTACACAGGGGGCCCGAACACCGGGGAGCTGTTTTTT.

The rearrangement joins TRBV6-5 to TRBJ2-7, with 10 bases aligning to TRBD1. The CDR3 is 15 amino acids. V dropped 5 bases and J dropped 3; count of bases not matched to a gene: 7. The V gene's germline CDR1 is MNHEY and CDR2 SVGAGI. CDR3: CASSTGTGVVYEQYF. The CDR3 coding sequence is TGTGCCAGCAGTACCGGGACAGGGGTTGTCTACGAGCAGTACTTC.

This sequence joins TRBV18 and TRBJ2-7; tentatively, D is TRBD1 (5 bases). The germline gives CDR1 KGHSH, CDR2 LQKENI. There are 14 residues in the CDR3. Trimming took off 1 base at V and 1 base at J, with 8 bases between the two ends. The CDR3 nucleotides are TGTGCCAGCTCACCACAAGCAGGGTCCTACGAGCAGTACTTC. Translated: CASSPQAGSYEQYF.

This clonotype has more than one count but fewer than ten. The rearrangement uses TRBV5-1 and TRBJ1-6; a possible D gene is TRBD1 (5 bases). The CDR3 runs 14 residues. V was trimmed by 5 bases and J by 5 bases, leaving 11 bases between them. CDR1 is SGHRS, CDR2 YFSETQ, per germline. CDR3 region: CASRDSGNNSPLHF. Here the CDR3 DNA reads TGCGCCAGCAGAGATTCAGGGAATAATTCACCCCTCCACTTT.

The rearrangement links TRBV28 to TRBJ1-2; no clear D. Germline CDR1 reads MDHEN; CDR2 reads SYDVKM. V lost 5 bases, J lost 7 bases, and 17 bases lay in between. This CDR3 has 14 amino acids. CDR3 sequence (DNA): TGTGCCAGCAGTCTACAACGCCAATTGGGTGGCTACACCTTC. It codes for CASSLQRQLGGYTF.

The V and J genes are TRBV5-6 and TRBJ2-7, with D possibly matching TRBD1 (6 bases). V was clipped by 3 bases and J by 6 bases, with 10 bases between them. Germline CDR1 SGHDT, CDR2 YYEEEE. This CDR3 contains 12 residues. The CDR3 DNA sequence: TGTGCCAGCAGCTCAACAGGGTCCGAGCAGTACTTC. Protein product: CASSSTGSEQYF.

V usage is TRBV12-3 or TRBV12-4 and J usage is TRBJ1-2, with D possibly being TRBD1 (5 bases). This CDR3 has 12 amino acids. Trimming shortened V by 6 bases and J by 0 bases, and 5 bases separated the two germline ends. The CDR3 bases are TGTGCCAGCAGAGGGGCTAACTATGGCTACACCTTC. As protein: CASRGANYGYTF.

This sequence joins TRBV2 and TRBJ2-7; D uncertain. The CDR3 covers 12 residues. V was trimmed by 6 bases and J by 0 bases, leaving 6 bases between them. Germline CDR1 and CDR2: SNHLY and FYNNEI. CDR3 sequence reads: CASRRVSYEQYF. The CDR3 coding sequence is TGTGCCAGCAGAAGGGTCTCCTACGAGCAGTACTTC.

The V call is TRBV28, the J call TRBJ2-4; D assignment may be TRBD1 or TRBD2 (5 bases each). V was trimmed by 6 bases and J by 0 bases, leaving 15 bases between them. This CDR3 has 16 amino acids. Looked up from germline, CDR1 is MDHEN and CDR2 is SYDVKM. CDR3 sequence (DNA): TGTGCCAGCAGCCCCCGGGGCACGGGAGCCAAAAACATTCAGTACTTC. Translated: CASSPRGTGAKNIQYF.

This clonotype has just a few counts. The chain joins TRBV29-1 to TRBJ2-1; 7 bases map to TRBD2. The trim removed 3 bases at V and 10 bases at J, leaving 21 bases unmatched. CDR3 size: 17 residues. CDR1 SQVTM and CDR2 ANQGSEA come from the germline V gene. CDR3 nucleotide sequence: TGCAGCGTTGAGGGGGGGGGACTCAGTACAATAGCATGGGAGCAGTTCTTC. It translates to CSVEGGGLSTIAWEQFF.

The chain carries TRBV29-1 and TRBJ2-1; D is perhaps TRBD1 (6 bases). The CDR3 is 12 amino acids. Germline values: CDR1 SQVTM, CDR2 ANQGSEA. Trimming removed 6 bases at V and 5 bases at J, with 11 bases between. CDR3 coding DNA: TGCAGCGTCGGACAGTCCCACAATGAGCAGTTCTTC. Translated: CSVGQSHNEQFF.